This T cell receptor (beta chain) was documented in a study of cytomegalovirus exposure and HLA in healthy donors. General study points: Across donors, most TCRs were seen rarely, yet some public ones were widespread.

V lost 0 bases to trimming and J lost 4 bases; unmatched junction nucleotides: 5. The CDR3 runs 16 residues. Germline V gene data show CDR1 as SGHDT and CDR2 as YYEEEE. Remarks on this clone: The antigen is undetermined.

60 Vbeta and 13 Jbeta primers were used in PCR. Sequenced by immunoSEQ multiplex PCR; TCRdb stores in-frame clones only, minus some. This table holds 180,000 or so clones, 75% to 85% found once. The specimen was PBMCs. The chain joins TRBV5-6 to TRBJ1-3; 9 nucleotides line up with TRBD1. This receptor was obtained from a woman aged 18-35 years in good health and CMV-seropositive. The chain's CDR3 is CASSLVWTGEGNTIYF. The CDR3 DNA follows: TGTGCCAGCAGCTTGGTGTGGACAGGGGAAGGAAACACCATATATTTT.